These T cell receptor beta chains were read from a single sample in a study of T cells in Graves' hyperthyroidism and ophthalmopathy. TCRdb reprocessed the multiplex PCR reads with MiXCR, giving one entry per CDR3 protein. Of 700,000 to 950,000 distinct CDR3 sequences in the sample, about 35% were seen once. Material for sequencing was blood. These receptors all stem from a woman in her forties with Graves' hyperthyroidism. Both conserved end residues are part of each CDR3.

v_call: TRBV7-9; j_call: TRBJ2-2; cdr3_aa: CASSDSMRGTNTGELFF
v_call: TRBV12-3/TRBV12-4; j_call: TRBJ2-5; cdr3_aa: CASSSHGASQETQYF
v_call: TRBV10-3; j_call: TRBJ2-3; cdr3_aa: CAISDNRGADTQYF
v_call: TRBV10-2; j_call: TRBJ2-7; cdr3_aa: CASSESWGSEYEQYF
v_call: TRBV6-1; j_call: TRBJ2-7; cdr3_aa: CASRAFYEQYF
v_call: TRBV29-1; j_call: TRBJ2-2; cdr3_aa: CSVVLAGGGELFF
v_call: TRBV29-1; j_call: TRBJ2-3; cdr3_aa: CSGGQVAYTDTQYF
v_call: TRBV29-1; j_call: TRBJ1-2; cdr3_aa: CSVDRVDGYTF
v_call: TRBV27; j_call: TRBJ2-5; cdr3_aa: CASREGARGKETQYF
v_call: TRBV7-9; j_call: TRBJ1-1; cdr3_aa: CASSLEGVGAFF
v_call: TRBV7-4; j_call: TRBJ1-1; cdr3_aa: CASNPKGQGNTEAFF
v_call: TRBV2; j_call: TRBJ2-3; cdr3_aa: CATPLKDTQYF
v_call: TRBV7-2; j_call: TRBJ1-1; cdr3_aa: CASLGGRRGTEAFF
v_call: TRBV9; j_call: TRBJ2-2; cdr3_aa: CASSVQTGELFF
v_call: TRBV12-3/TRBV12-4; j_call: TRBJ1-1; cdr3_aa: CASSSQQGARTEAFF
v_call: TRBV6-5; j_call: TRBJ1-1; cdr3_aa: CASSELIMNTEAFF
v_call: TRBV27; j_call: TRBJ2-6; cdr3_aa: CASRPSTGANVLTF
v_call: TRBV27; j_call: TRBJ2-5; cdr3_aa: CASSLDRGAPETQYF
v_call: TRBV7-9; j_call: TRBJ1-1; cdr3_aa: CASSLGTGANTEAFF
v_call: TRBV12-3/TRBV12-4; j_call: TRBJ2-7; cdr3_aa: CASSLGLAGAWQYF
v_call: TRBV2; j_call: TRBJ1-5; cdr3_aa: CASSDEGGVNQPQHF
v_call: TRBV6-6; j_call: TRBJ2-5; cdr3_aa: CASSYFGLETQYF
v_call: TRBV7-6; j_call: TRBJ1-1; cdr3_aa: CASSLAAGGLTEAFF
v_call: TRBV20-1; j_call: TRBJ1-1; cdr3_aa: CSASRTGCTEAFF
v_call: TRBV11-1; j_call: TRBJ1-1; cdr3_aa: CAWTPGTGMNTEAFF
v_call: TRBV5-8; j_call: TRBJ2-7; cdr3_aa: CASSLMRDNYEQYF
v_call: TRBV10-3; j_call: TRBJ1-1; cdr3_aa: CAISSPRNTEAFF
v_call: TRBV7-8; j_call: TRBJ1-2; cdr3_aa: CASSWVDRSDGYTF
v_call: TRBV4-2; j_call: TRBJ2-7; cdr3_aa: CASRQDGHLQGAGYEQYF
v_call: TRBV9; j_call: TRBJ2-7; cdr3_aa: CASSVDGGGVPYEQYF
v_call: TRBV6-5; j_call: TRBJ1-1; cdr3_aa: CASKLPGHKEAFF
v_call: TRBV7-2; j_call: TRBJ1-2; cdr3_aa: CASSRTGEGGYTF
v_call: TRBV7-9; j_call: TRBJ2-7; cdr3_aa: CASSSETAGTGRYEQYF
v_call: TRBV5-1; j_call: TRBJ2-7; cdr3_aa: CASSLPGTAAYEQYF
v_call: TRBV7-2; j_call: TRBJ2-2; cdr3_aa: CASSVTGVLTGELFF
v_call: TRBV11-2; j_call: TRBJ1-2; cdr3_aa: CASSPLTGLTNYGYTF
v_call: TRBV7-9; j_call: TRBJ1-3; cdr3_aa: CASSQDSGNTIYF
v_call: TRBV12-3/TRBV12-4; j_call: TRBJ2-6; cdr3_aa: CASSFRGNSGANVLTF
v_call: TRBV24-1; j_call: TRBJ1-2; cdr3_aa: CATSGPGLHGYTF
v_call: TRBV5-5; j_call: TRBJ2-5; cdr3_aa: CASSPGRQTQYF
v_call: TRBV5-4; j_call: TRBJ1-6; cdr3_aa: CASSLLIAQGNSPLHF
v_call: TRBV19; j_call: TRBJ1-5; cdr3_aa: CALGGRFSQPQHF
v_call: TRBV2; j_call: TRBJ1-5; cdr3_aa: CASMSNRDQPQHF
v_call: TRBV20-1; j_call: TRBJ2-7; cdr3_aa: CSACPLAAGEQYF
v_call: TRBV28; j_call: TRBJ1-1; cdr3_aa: CASRPRKGGTEAFF
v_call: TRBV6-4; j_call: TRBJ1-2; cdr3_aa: CASPYGYTF
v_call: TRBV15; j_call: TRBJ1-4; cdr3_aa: CATRPGANEKLFF
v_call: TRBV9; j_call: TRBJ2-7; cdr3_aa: CASSGPLSGSSYEQYF
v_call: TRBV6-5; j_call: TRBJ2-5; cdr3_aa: CASSYSMGGLTETQYF
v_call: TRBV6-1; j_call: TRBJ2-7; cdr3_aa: CASRLARGSHEQYF
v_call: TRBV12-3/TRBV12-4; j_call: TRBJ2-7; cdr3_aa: CASSFAEPYEQYF
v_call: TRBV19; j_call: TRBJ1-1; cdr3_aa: CASSAQGARAFF
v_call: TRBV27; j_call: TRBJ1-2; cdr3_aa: CASSAYTDSYYGYTF